The 30 T cell receptor beta chains given below trace back to one sample, sequenced in a study of blood T cell repertoires in COVID-19 (dated by TCRdb to about 2020). To prepare the library, the immunoSEQ multiplex PCR assay was applied. TCRdb obtained this table from immuneACCESS and retained in-frame rearrangements with V and J assigned. These tables miss some clones; where compared with another copy, unresolved V genes account for less than half of the shortfall, and the remainder is unexplained. This sample comprises about 300,000 clones, nearly 90% of them detected only once. The ten biggest clones cover roughly 4.3% of the sample. Sequencing used PBMCs or T cells enriched from blood (not recorded which). These receptors were taken from a woman under 30 with acute COVID-19.

This clone has more than one count but fewer than ten. The chain employs TRBV4-2 and TRBJ2-2, with TRBD2 identical over 14 bases. Germline V gene lookup returns CDR1 LGHNA and CDR2 YNFKEQ. The CDR3 is made up of 17 amino acids. Trimming took 2 bases from V and 4 from J; bases not matched to a gene: 3. DNA for the CDR3: TGTGCCAGCAGCCAACAGGGACTAGCGGGAGTCACCGGGGAGCTGTTTTTT. This codes for CASSQQGLAGVTGELFF.

The chain has TRBV11-2 and TRBJ1-2; 8 nucleotides agree with TRBD1. The CDR3 contains 18 residues. V shed 4 bases and J 0 bases; nucleotides not matched to a gene: 13. The germline CDR1 and CDR2 sequences are SGHAT and FQNNGV. CDR3 sequence: CASSSKTDRDRANYGYTF. The CDR3 DNA is TGTGCCAGCAGCTCGAAAACGGACAGGGATCGAGCTAACTATGGCTACACCTTC.

The genes are TRBV5-1 and TRBJ1-1; D remains unclear. The CDR3 spans 15 residues. Germline assignment: CDR1 SGHRS and CDR2 YFSETQ. V was cut by 0 bases and J by 2 bases, with 11 bases left in between. CDR3 protein: CASSLGPGYNTEAFF. As DNA, the CDR3 is TGCGCCAGCAGCTTGGGGCCAGGCTATAACACTGAAGCTTTCTTT.

The chain employs TRBV9 and TRBJ2-6, with D maybe TRBD2 (5 bases). The CDR3 totals 19 residues. Germline assignment: CDR1 SGDLS and CDR2 YYNGEE. Trimming shortened V by 0 bases and J by 1 base, and 17 bases separated the two germline ends. This CDR3 reads CASSVEVSDRGSGANVLTF. The CDR3 nucleotides are TGTGCCAGCAGCGTAGAAGTTTCTGATCGGGGTTCTGGGGCCAACGTCCTGACTTTC.

CDR3 amino acids: CASSQAAGSYEQYF. The DNA of the CDR3 is TGCGCCAGCAGCCAAGCAGCAGGGTCCTACGAGCAGTACTTC. The rearrangement links TRBV4-1 to TRBJ2-7; possibly TRBD1 for D (5 bases). V lost 1 base to trimming and J lost 1 base, with 8 bases between them. The CDR3 spans 14 residues. CDR1 MGHRA and CDR2 YSYEKL come from the germline V gene.

This clone appeared once. The rearrangement uses TRBV19 and TRBJ2-5, with TRBD1 matching 7 bases. The V and J ends lost 3 bases and 0 bases, in that order; junction bases with no gene match: 16. The CDR3 runs 19 residues. Germline-derived CDR1 and CDR2 are LNHDA and SQIVND (reference sequence). The CDR3, as DNA: TGTGCCAGTAGTATCGAATCGTACAGGGGAAGGGCGTACCAAGAGACCCAGTACTTC. This gives the protein CASSIESYRGRAYQETQYF.

The chain couples TRBV5-4 to TRBJ2-3, with TRBD1 matching 8 bases. Germline lookup yields CDR1 SGHNT and CDR2 YYREEE (reference sequence). This CDR3 is 15 amino acids long. Trimming at V came to 4 bases and at J to 4 bases, leaving 8 bases not matched to a gene. This CDR3 reads CASSPGQGEADTQYF. The CDR3 DNA follows: TGTGCCAGCAGCCCCGGACAGGGTGAGGCAGATACGCAGTATTTT. Supplemented by reference TRBV5-4 and TRBJ2-3, the full variable domain reads ETGVTQSPTHLIKTRGQQVTLRCSSQSGHNTVSWYQQALGQGPQFIFQYYREEENGRGNFPPRFSGLQFPNYSSELNVNALELDDSALYLCASSPGQGEADTQYFGPGTRLTVL.

This clone appeared once. The chain combines TRBV6-2 or TRBV6-3 with TRBJ1-2; D is unclear. Trimming pared 1 base from V and 6 bases from J, leaving 6 bases between. This CDR3 spans 12 amino acids. CDR1 and CDR2 (germline): MNHEY, SVGEGT. Written as DNA, the CDR3 is TGTGCCAGCAGTTACTGGAGCGATGGCTACACCTTC. Its translation is CASSYWSDGYTF.

This chain joins TRBV29-1 and TRBJ2-1; a weak D match, TRBD1 (6 bases). The V gene's germline CDR1 is SQVTM and CDR2 ANQGSEA. V was shortened by 7 bases and J by 2 bases, with 18 bases between the two germline ends. This CDR3 region has 15 residues. CDR3 sequence: CSGQGTPDTYNEQFF. Written as DNA, the CDR3 is TGCAGCGGACAAGGGACACCAGACACCTACAATGAGCAGTTCTTC.

The V call is TRBV2, the J call TRBJ2-1, with 7 bases aligning to TRBD2. The CDR3 length is 13 residues. The V gene's germline CDR1 is SNHLY and CDR2 FYNNEI. V dropped 8 bases and J dropped 4; count of bases not matched to a gene: 5. Here the CDR3 DNA reads TGTGCCAGCGGGAAAGCGGGGTACAATGAGCAGTTCTTC. Its protein is CASGKAGYNEQFF.

DNA of the CDR3: TGTGCCAGCAGCGTAGCAGGGAATGGAAACACCATATATTTT. Protein product: CASSVAGNGNTIYF. The chain carries TRBV9 and TRBJ1-3, with D perhaps matching TRBD1 (5 bases). V was clipped by 0 bases and J by 3 bases, with 7 bases between them. This CDR3 is 14 amino acids long. CDR1 is SGDLS and CDR2 is YYNGEE in the germline V gene.

The chain couples TRBV27 to TRBJ1-5, with D uncertain. CDR1 and CDR2 from the germline V gene are MNHEY and SMNVEV (reference sequence). Trimming pared 5 bases from V and 4 bases from J, leaving 15 bases between. The CDR3 runs 15 residues. CDR3 bases: TGTGCCAGCAGTCCCGGGTCCCCCGGGAATCAGCCCCAGCATTTT. Amino acids: CASSPGSPGNQPQHF.

The chain uses TRBV3-1 (or the pseudogene TRBV3-2) and TRBJ2-1; possibly TRBD1 for D (5 bases). The CDR3 is made up of 14 amino acids. Trimming cost V 2 bases and J 6 bases, with 11 bases left between them. CDR1 and CDR2 (germline): LGHDT, YNNKEL (reference sequence). The CDR3 DNA reads as TGTGCCAGCAGCCAACAAGTAGACAGCAATGAGCAGTTCTTC. Its protein is CASSQQVDSNEQFF.

This chain connects TRBV28 to TRBJ1-2, with 8 bases lining up with TRBD1. This CDR3 region has 14 residues. Germline V gene data show CDR1 as MDHEN and CDR2 as SYDVKM. J gave up 1 base and V 6 bases, and 4 bases lay outside the gene matches. CDR3 nucleotide sequence: TGTGCCAGCAGGTCGACAGGGGTTAACTATGGCTACACCTTC. Its translation is CASRSTGVNYGYTF.

This clone has a handful of counts. V gene TRBV29-1 combines with J gene TRBJ1-5; D might be TRBD1 (5 bases). The germline CDR1 and CDR2 sequences are SQVTM and ANQGSEA. Trimming pared 4 bases from V and 5 bases from J, leaving 12 bases between. CDR3 length equals 13 residues. DNA of the CDR3: TGCAGCGTTGCGCGGGGACTGGATCAGCCCCAGCATTTT. This gives the protein CSVARGLDQPQHF.

The J gene is TRBJ2-7, the V gene TRBV28; D perhaps matches TRBD2 (6 bases). The V gene's germline CDR1 is MDHEN and CDR2 SYDVKM. The CDR3 totals 14 residues. V was trimmed by 3 bases and J by 7 bases, leaving 16 bases between them. The CDR3 loop reads CASSLEGLHLEQYF. CDR3 nucleotide sequence: TGTGCCAGCAGTTTGGAGGGGCTCCATCTAGAGCAGTACTTC.

This clone turned up a few times. CDR3 loop: CASRYQGASKGYTF. Written as DNA, the CDR3 is TGTGCCAGCAGATATCAGGGGGCGAGTAAAGGCTACACCTTC. The chain joins TRBV27 to TRBJ1-2, with TRBD1 matching 8 bases. This CDR3 has 14 residues. Germline-derived CDR1 and CDR2 are MNHEY and SMNVEV (reference sequence). Trimming took 6 bases from V and 8 from J; bases not matched to a gene: 11.

The chain has TRBV28 and TRBJ2-1, with 7 bases fitting TRBD2. The germline V gene has CDR1 MDHEN and CDR2 SYDVKM. The V and J ends lost 3 bases and 2 bases, in that order; junction bases with no gene match: 4. The CDR3 extends over 15 amino acids. CDR3 bases: TGTGCCAGCAGTTTCGCGCTAGCGGCCTACAATGAGCAGTTCTTC. Protein sequence: CASSFALAAYNEQFF.

This sequence joins TRBV19 and TRBJ2-6, with D maybe TRBD1 (5 bases). Germline V gives CDR1 LNHDA, CDR2 SQIVND (reference sequence). V dropped 3 bases and J dropped 2 bases, with 20 bases sitting between them. The CDR3 has 19 residues. The chain's CDR3 is CASSIFTGSVTAGANVLTF. Written as DNA, the CDR3 is TGTGCCAGTAGTATTTTTACAGGTTCCGTCACGGCTGGGGCCAACGTCCTGACTTTC.

The chain has TRBV2 and TRBJ1-6; D is uncertain. V was clipped by 6 bases and J by 0 bases, with 9 bases between them. Germline CDR1 is SNHLY and CDR2 is FYNNEI. CDR3 size: 15 residues. DNA for the CDR3: TGTGCCAGCAGGTCAACTAGCTCCTATAATTCACCCCTCCACTTT. This translates into CASRSTSSYNSPLHF.

The genes are TRBV12-5 and TRBJ2-4; tentative D call: TRBD1 (6 bases). Germline V lookup: CDR1 LGHNT, CDR2 FRNRAP. V dropped 1 base and J dropped 0 bases, with 19 bases sitting between them. This CDR3 has 19 residues. The CDR3, as DNA: TGTGCTAGTGGTTTGGCCCACAACATCGGACAGCTAGCCAAAAACATTCAGTACTTC. It translates to CASGLAHNIGQLAKNIQYF.

This chain connects TRBV14 to TRBJ1-2, with 9 bases that match TRBD1. The CDR3 runs 18 residues. V lost 0 bases and J lost 0; bases outside the gene matches: 8. Germline V CDR1 and CDR2: SGHDN, FVKESK. The CDR3 region is CASSQDNRGPRSNYGYTF. The CDR3 nucleotides read TGTGCCAGCAGCCAAGATAACAGGGGGCCTCGGTCTAACTATGGCTACACCTTC.

The rearrangement uses TRBV19 and TRBJ2-3; 7 nucleotides agree with TRBD2. This CDR3 region has 14 residues. Per germline, CDR1 LNHDA and CDR2 SQIVND (reference sequence). After removal of 1 base from V and 10 bases from J, the junction contained 8 bases not matched to a gene. DNA of the CDR3: TGTGCCAGTAGTATAGCGCTAGCGGATTCAGCGCAGTATTTT. It encodes CASSIALADSAQYF.

The chain carries TRBV11-2 and TRBJ2-1; 8 bases match TRBD2. The CDR3 runs to 14 residues. The trim removed 4 bases at V and 8 bases at J, leaving 7 bases unmatched. Germline CDR1 SGHAT, CDR2 FQNNGV. The CDR3 DNA reads TGTGCCAGCAGCTCTTCGGGACTAGGGCATGAGCAGTTCTTC. Translation gives CASSSSGLGHEQFF.

The chain links TRBV19 to TRBJ1-1, with 7 bases aligning to TRBD1. V was clipped by 10 bases and J by 2 bases; unmatched bases: 10. CDR1 and CDR2 (germline): LNHDA, SQIVND (reference sequence). The CDR3 runs to 14 residues. The DNA of the CDR3 is TGTGCCACCCGGACAGGTTTCAGCAACACTGAAGCTTTCTTT. This sequence encodes CATRTGFSNTEAFF.

The CDR3, as DNA: TGTGCCTCGTATAGTGGTGCGTCGGGGACCTACGAGCAGTACTTC. This sequence encodes CASYSGASGTYEQYF. This sequence joins TRBV10-3 and TRBJ2-7; TRBD2 is a possible D gene (5 bases). This CDR3 comprises 15 residues. CDR1 and CDR2 from the germline V gene are ENHRY and SYGVKD. The V and J ends lost 11 bases and 2 bases respectively, with 22 bases between them.

V gene TRBV20-1 combines with J gene TRBJ2-1; 8 bases line up with TRBD2. The germline gives CDR1 DFQATT, CDR2 SNEGSKA (reference sequence). The CDR3 consists of 14 residues. The J segment lost 5 bases and the V segment lost 3 bases, leaving 6 bases of the junction unmatched. The DNA for the CDR3 is TGCAGTGCTAGTCTCGGGACTAGAAACAATGAGCAGTTCTTC. This translates into CSASLGTRNNEQFF.

V and J are TRBV7-3 and TRBJ2-5; TRBD1 is a possible D gene (6 bases). Trimming took off 0 bases at V and 0 bases at J, with 11 bases between the two ends. CDR3 length: 16 residues. Looked up from germline, CDR1 is SGHTA and CDR2 is FQGTGA. The CDR3 nucleotides are TGTGCCAGCAGCTTAACCGGACAGTCGTACCAAGAGACCCAGTACTTC. Translated, it gives CASSLTGQSYQETQYF.

This chain uses TRBV7-9 with TRBJ1-5; the D is unclear. The CDR3 loop spans 13 amino acids. V was trimmed by 6 bases and J by 11 bases, leaving 17 bases between them. Germline CDR1 SEHNR, CDR2 FQNEAQ (reference sequence). The CDR3 spells CASSYDREEAQHF. The DNA of the CDR3 is TGTGCCAGCAGTTATGACCGGGAGGAGGCCCAGCATTTT.

The chain employs TRBV28 and TRBJ1-3, with 8 positions matching TRBD1. V lost 5 bases to trimming and J lost 3 bases; unmatched junction nucleotides: 12. Germline values: CDR1 MDHEN, CDR2 SYDVKM. The CDR3 is made up of 17 amino acids. The CDR3 coding sequence is TGTGCCAGCAGTCTCCCAGGACAGGGTCAGGGTGGAAACACCATATATTTT. Translated: CASSLPGQGQGGNTIYF.